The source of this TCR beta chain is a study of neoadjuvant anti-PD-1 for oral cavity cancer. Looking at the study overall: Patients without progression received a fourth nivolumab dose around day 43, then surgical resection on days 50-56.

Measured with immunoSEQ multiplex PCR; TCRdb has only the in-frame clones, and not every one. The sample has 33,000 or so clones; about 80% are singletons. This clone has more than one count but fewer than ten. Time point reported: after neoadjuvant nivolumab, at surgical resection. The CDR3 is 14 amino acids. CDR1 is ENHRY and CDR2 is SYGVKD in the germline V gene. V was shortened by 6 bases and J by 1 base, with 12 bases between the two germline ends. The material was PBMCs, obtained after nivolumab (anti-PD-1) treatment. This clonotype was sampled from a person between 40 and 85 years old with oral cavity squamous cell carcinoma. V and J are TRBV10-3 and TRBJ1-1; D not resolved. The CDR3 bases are TGTGCCATCAGGGAGGGCTGGCGGAACACTGAAGCTTTCTTT. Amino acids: CAIREGWRNTEAFF.